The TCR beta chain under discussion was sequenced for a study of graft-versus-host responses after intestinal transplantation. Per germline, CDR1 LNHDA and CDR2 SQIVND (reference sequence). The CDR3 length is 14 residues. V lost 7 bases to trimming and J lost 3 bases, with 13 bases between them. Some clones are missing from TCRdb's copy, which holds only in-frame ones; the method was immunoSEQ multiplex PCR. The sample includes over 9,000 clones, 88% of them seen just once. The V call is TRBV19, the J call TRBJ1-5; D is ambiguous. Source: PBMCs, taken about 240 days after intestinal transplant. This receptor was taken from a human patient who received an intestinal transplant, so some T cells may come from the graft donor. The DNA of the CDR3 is TGTGCCAGTACCGGCGGCCGGTTCAATCAGCCCCAGCATTTT. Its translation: CASTGGRFNQPQHF. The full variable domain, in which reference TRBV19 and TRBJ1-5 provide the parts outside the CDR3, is DGGITQSPKYLFRKEGQNVTLSCEQNLNHDAMYWYRQDPGQGLRLIYYSQIVNDFQKGDIAEGYSVSREKKESFPLTVTSAQKNPTAFYLCASTGGRFNQPQHFGDGTRLSIL.